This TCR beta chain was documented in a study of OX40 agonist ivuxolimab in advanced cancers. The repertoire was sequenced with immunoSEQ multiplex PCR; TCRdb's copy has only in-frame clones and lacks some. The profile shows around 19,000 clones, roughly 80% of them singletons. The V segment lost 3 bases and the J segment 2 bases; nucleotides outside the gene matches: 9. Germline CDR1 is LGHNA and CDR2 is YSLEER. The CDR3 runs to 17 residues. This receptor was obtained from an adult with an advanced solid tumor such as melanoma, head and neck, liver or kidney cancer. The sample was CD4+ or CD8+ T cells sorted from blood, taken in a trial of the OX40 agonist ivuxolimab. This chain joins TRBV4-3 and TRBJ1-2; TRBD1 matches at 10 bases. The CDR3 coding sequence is TGCGCCAGCAGCCACCTGCCCGGGACAGGGGTGAACTATGGCTACACCTTC. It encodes CASSHLPGTGVNYGYTF.